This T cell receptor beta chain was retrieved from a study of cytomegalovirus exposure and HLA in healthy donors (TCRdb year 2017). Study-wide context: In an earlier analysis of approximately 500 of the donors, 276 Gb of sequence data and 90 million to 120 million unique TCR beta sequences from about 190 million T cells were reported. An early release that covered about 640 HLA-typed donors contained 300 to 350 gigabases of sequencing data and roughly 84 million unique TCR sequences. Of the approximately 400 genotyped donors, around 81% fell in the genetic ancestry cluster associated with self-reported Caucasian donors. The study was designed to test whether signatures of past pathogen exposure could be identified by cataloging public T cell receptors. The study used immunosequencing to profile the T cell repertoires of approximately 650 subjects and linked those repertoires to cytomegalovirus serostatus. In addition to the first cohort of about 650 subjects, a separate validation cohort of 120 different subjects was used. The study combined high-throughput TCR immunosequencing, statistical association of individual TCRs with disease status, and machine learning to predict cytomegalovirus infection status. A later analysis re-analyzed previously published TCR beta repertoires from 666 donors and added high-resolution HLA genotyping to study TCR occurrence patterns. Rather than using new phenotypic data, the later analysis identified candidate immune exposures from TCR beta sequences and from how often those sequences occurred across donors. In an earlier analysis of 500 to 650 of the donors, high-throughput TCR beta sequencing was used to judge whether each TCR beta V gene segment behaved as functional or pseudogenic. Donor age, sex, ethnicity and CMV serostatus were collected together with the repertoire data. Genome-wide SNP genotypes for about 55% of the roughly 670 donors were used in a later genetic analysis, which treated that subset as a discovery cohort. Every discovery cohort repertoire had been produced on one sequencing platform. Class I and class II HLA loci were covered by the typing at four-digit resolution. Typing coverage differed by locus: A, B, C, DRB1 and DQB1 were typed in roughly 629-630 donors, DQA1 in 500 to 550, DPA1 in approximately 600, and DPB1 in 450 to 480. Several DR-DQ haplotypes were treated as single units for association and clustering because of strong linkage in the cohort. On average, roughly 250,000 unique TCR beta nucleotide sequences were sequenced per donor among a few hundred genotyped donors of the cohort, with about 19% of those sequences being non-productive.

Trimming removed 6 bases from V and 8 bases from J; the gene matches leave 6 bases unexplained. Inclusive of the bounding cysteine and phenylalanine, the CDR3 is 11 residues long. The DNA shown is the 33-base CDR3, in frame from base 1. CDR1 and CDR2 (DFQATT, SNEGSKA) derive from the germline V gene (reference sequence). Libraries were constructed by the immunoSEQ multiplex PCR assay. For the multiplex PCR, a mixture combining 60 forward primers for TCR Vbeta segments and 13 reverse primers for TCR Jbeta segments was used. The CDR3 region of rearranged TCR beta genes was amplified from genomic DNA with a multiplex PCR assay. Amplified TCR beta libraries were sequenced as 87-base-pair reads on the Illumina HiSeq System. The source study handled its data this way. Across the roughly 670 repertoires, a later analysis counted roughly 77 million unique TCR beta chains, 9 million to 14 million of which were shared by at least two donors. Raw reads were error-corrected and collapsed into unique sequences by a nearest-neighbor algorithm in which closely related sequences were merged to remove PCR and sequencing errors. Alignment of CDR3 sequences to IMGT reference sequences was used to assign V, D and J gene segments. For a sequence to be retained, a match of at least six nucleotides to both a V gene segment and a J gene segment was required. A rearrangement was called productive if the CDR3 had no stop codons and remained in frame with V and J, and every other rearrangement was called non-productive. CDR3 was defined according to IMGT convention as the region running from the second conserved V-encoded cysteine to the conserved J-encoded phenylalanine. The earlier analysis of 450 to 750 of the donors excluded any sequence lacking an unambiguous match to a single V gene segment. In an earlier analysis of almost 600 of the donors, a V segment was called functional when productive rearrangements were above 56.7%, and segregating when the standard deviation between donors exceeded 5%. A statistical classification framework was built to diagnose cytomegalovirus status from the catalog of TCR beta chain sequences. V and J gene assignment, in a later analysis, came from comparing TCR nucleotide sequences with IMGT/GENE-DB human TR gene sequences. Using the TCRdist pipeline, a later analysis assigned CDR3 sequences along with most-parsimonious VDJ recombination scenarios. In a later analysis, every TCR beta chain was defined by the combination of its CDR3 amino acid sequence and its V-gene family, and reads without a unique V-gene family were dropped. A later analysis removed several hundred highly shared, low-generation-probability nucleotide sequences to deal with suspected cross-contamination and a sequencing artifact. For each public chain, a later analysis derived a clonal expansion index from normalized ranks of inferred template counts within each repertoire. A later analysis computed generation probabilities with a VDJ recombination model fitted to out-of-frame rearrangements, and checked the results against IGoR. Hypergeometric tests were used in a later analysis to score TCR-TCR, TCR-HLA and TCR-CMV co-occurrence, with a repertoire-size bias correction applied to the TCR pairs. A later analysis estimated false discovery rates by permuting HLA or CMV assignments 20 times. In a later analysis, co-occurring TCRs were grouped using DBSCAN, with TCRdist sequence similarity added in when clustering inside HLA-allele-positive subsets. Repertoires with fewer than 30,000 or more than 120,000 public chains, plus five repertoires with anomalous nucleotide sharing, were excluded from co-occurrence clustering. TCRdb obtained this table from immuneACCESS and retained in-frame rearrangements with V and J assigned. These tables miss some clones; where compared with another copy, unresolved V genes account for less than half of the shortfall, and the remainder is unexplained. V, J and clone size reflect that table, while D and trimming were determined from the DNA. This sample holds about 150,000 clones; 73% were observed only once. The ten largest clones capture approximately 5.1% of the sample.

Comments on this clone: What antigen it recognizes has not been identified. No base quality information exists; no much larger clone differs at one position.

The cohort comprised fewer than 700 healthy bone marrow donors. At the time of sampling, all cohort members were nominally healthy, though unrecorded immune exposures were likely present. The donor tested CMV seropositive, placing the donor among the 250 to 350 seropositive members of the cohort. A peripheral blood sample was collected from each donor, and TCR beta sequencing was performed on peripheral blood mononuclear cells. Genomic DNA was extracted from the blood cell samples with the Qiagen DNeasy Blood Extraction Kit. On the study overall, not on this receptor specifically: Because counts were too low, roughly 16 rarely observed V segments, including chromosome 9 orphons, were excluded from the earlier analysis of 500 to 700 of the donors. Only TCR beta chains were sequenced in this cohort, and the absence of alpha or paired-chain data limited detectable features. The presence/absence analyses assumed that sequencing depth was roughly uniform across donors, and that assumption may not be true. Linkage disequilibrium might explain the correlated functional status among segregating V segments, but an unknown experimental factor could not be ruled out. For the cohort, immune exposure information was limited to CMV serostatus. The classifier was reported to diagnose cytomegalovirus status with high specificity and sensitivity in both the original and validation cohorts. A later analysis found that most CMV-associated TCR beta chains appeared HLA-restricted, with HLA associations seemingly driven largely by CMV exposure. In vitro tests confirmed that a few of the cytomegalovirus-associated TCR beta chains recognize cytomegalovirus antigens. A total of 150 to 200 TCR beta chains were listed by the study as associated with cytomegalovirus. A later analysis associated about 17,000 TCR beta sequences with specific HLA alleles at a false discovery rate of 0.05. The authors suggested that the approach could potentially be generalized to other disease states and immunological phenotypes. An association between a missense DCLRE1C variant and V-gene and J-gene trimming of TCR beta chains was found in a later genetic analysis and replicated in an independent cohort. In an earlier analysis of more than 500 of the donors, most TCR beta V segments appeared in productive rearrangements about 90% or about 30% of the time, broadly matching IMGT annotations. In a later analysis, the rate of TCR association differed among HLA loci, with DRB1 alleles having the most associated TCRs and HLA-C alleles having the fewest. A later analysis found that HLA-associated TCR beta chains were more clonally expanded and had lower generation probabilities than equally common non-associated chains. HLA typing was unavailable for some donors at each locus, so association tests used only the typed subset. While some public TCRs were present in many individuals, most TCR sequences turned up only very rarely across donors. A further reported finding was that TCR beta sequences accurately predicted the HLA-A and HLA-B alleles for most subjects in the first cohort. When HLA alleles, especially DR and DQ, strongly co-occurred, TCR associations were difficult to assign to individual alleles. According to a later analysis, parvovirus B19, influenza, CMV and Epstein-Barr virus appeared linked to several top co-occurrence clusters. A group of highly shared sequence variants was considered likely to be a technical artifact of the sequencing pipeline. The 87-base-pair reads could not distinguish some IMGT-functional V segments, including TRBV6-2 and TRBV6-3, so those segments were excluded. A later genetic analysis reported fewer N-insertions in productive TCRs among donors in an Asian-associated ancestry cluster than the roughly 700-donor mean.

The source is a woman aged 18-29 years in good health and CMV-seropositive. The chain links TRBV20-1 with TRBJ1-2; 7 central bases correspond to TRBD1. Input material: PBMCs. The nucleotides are TGCAGTGCCCCGACAGGGAACGGCTACACCTTC. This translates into CSAPTGNGYTF.